This T cell receptor beta chain was observed in a study of control samples from healthy donors and cancer patients. Using immunoSEQ multiplex PCR, the repertoire was profiled, and TCRdb retains in-frame clones only, with some absent. The sample contains about 39,000 clones, approximately 87% of which appear only once. The germline V gene encodes CDR1 SGHKS and CDR2 YYEKEE (reference sequence). V gave up 4 bases and J gave up 2 bases; unmatched junction bases: 5. The CDR3 spans 15 residues. The sequence was collected from a man aged 55 to 70 in good health. This sequence joins TRBV5-5 and TRBJ1-2; 10 nucleotides line up with TRBD1. Material: blood. The CDR3 DNA is TGTGCCAGCAGCGGACCGGGACAGGGGAACTATGGCTACACCTTC. Protein product: CASSGPGQGNYGYTF.